This T cell receptor beta chain appears in the sequencing data of a study of blood T cell repertoires in COVID-19. Participants' reported clinical history set cohort assignment. Up to 2 weeks before entering the study, exposed participants had met a COVID-19 case. As handled by the study authors: Amplifying reference gene primers gave estimates of nucleated cell counts. Sequencing used immunoSEQ multiplex PCR; TCRdb keeps in-frame clones, though not all of them. D and trimming come from the DNA, and the V and J calls and clone size come from that table. This sample has about 150,000 clones, with 75% to 90% found just once. V dropped 2 bases and J dropped 7; count of bases not matched to a gene: 8. The germline CDR1 and CDR2 sequences are LGHNA and YSLEER. The CDR3 runs to 17 residues.

Sequenced: PBMCs or T cells enriched from blood (not recorded which). This receptor was obtained from a man in his 70s who had been exposed to COVID-19. The chain recombines TRBV4-3 with TRBJ2-3; 14 bases are a match to TRBD2. Here the CDR3 DNA reads TGCGCCAGCAGCCAACAAACCGGGACTAGCGGGAGTTATACGCAGTATTTT. Translating gives CASSQQTGTSGSYTQYF.